The TCR beta chain under discussion was sequenced for a study of blood T cell repertoires in COVID-19. Study-level information: Spain, Italy and the United States supplied samples that represented acute and convalescent COVID-19.

Sequenced by immunoSEQ multiplex PCR; TCRdb stores in-frame clones only, minus some. The table lists 250,000 to 350,000 clones, around 88% of them singletons. V dropped 0 bases and J dropped 0; count of bases not matched to a gene: 5. Per germline, CDR1 ENHRY and CDR2 SYGVKD. CDR3 length: 17 amino acids. The specimen was peripheral blood. This chain connects TRBV10-3 to TRBJ1-1, with 9 nucleotides matching TRBD1. The sequence was obtained from a woman aged 50 to 60 with acute or convalescent COVID-19. The CDR3, as DNA: TGTGCCATCAGTGAGTCGGGACAGGGAGGTATGAACACTGAAGCTTTCTTT. This codes for CAISESGQGGMNTEAFF.